Listed here are 10 T cell receptor beta chains from one sample, sequenced in a study of blood T cells in healthy people across ages. Next came a second PCR, run for about 6 to 11 cycles, which used a sample-barcoded 5' primer along with a J-beta primer mix. Via MiXCR, TCRdb re-called the 5' RACE reads, giving one row per CDR3 protein. The sample includes about 1.1 million distinct CDR3 sequences, roughly two fifths of them seen just once. Source material: blood. These receptors originate from a man between 18 and 35 years old in good health.

The sample holds a few counts of this clonotype. This chain connects TRBV25-1 to TRBJ1-1; 7 bases match TRBD1. The V gene's germline CDR1 is MGHDK and CDR2 SYGVNS. V dropped 6 bases and J dropped 1; count of bases not matched to a gene: 5. There are 14 residues in the CDR3. CDR3 coding DNA: TGTGCCAGCAGGAGGGGGACAGCGAACACTGAAGCTTTCTTT. Translation gives CASRRGTANTEAFF.

CDR3 protein: CSAPTGGRQPQHF. CDR3 nucleotide sequence: TGCAGTGCCCCGACAGGGGGACGGCAGCCCCAGCATTTT. This chain links TRBV20-1 with TRBJ1-5; 9 bases line up with TRBD1. With 6 bases clipped from V and 7 bases from J, the junction kept 7 bases outside the gene matches. Germline V gene lookup returns CDR1 DFQATT and CDR2 SNEGSKA (reference sequence). CDR3 length: 13 residues.

This clonotype showed up just a few times. The chain uses TRBV4-3 and TRBJ1-1, with TRBD1 as a possible D gene (6 bases). Germline V gene sequence: CDR1 LGHNA, CDR2 YSLEER. The CDR3 covers 15 residues. Between the trimmed V and J ends, which lost 0 bases and 3 bases, there was a span of 11 bases. For the CDR3, the DNA is TGCGCCAGCAGCCAAGATAGGGGGTCTTACACTGAAGCTTTCTTT. Residues: CASSQDRGSYTEAFF.

V and J are TRBV5-1 and TRBJ1-2; D is unresolved. V shed 0 bases and J shed 3 bases, with 12 bases lying between them. The germline gives CDR1 SGHRS, CDR2 YFSETQ. The CDR3 is 15 residues long. CDR3 in DNA: TGCGCCAGCAGCTTGGCCGGCGCCGTGGACTATGGCTACACCTTC. It yields the protein CASSLAGAVDYGYTF.

The table lists this clonotype with a few counts. This sequence joins TRBV13 and TRBJ2-1; D is possibly TRBD2 (6 bases). Germline CDR1 is PRHDT and CDR2 is FYEKMQ (reference sequence). The CDR3 is 13 amino acids. Trimming cost V 0 bases and J 12 bases, with 12 bases left between them. The CDR3 coding sequence is TGTGCCAGCAGCTTAGGCTTGGGAGGATGGCAGTTCTTC. It is translated as CASSLGLGGWQFF.

This clonotype was observed at least ten times. This chain connects TRBV4-2 to TRBJ2-7; perhaps TRBD1 as D (5 bases). The CDR3 covers 12 residues. Trimming removed 6 bases at V and 1 base at J, with 7 bases between. Germline CDR1 is LGHNA and CDR2 is YNFKEQ. Written as DNA, the CDR3 is TGTGCCAGCAGGACAGCTTCCTACGAGCAGTACTTC. Its translation: CASRTASYEQYF.

The chain is built from TRBV12-3 or TRBV12-4 and TRBJ2-7; tentative D call: TRBD1 (5 bases). This CDR3 contains 15 residues. Trimming stripped 2 bases from V and 4 bases from J, with 15 bases between. DNA for the CDR3: TGTGCCAGCAGTTTATATGGGCAGGGTAGGTACGAGCAGTACTTC. Protein sequence: CASSLYGQGRYEQYF.

This clonotype was counted at least ten times. The chain combines TRBV5-4 with TRBJ1-1, with D hard to call. Germline loops: CDR1 SGHNT, CDR2 YYREEE (reference sequence). V gave up 1 base and J gave up 0 bases, with 7 bases separating them. The CDR3 covers 14 residues. DNA for the CDR3: TGTGCCAGCAGCTTGACAGCGTTGAACACTGAAGCTTTCTTT. It codes for CASSLTALNTEAFF.

This clonotype was seen a few times. The chain has TRBV3-1 and TRBJ2-7; perhaps D is TRBD1 or TRBD2 (5 bases each). Germline-derived CDR1 and CDR2 are LGHDT and YNNKEL (reference sequence). Trimming removed 0 bases at V and 3 bases at J, with 15 bases between. This CDR3 comprises 16 residues. The CDR3 loop is CASSQDLGTGLYEQYF. CDR3 coding DNA: TGTGCCAGCAGCCAAGATTTGGGGACGGGCCTCTACGAGCAGTACTTC.

This clonotype was seen repeatedly, ten times or more. The V and J genes are TRBV12-3 or TRBV12-4 and TRBJ1-2; D remains ambiguous. The CDR3 has 12 residues. The ends were cut back, 2 bases at V and 7 bases at J, with 8 bases in the middle. The CDR3 DNA reads TGTGCCAGCAGTTTATTAGGGTCTGGCTACACCTTC. Encoded protein: CASSLLGSGYTF.